These 20 T cell receptor beta chains came from one sample sequenced in a study of CD8 T cells in ankylosing spondylitis (dated by TCRdb to about 2017). What the authors observed across the whole study: Blood from ankylosing spondylitis patients appeared to be characterized by a TCR beta motif made up of several highly homologous amino acid variants.

Receptor amplification or capture employed 5' RACE. The sample was run on an Illumina HiSeq 2500. TCRdb trimmed public reads at Q25 via fastp, called clones via MiXCR and kept in-frame beta chains. Rows are combined by CDR3 protein, so each entry shows the most common genes and DNA. This sample gives some 130,000 distinct CDR3 sequences in total; about a sixth of them show up just once. 30% to 35% of the sample lies in the top ten. The antigens these receptors bind are not known. The sequenced sample consisted of blood, either unsorted or a sorted T cell fraction (not recorded which). The receptors were gathered from a male donor with ankylosing spondylitis.

The rearrangement links TRBV5-8 to TRBJ2-6, with D unresolved. Between the trimmed V and J ends, which lost 0 bases and 4 bases, there was a span of 8 bases. This CDR3 contains 15 residues. Germline CDR1 and CDR2: SGHTS and YDEGEE. The CDR3 nucleotides read TGTGCCAGCAGCTTGGGAGAGTCCGGGGCCAACGTCCTGACTTTC. Its protein product is CASSLGESGANVLTF.

In its sample, this clonotype was seen many times. V is TRBV25-1 and J is TRBJ2-1; TRBD2 agrees at 7 bases. In germline, CDR1 is MGHDK, CDR2 SYGVNS. Germline trimming cut 3 bases from V and 4 bases from J; bases unmatched to any gene: 6. The CDR3 covers 15 residues. In nucleotides, the CDR3 is TGTGCCAGCAGTGAGGGGCGGGAGATATACAATGAGCAGTTCTTC. The encoded protein is CASSEGREIYNEQFF.

This clonotype showed up just a few times. The chain has TRBV20-1 and TRBJ2-1; no clear D. The germline CDR1 and CDR2 sequences are DFQATT and SNEGSKA (reference sequence). V was pared by 5 bases and J by 0 bases, with 5 bases between. This CDR3 is 12 amino acids long. CDR3 residues: CSAGSSYNEQFF. The CDR3 DNA reads as TGCAGTGCTGGAAGCTCCTACAATGAGCAGTTCTTC.

V and J are TRBV7-9 and TRBJ2-7; the D gene is possibly TRBD2 (5 bases). Trimming removed 8 bases from V and 2 bases from J, with 13 bases in between. The CDR3 contains 13 residues. Germline V CDR1 and CDR2: SEHNR, FQNEAQ (reference sequence). The CDR3 coding sequence is TGTGCCAGCCGCCCTAGCAGCGCCTACGAGCAGTACTTC. Its translation is CASRPSSAYEQYF. Looking up the rest from reference TRBV7-9 and TRBJ2-7 gives the full variable domain: DTGVSQNPRHKITKRGQNVTFRCDPISEHNRLYWYRQTLGQGPEFLTYFQNEAQLEKSRLLSDRFSAERPKGSFSTLEIQRTEQGDSAMYLCASRPSSAYEQYFGPGTRLTVT.

The chain recombines TRBV11-3 with TRBJ2-3; D ambiguous. Germline assignment: CDR1 SGHNT and CDR2 YENEEA. V was shortened by 5 bases and J by 0 bases, with 12 bases between the two germline ends. The CDR3 consists of 15 residues. CDR3 bases: TGTGCCAGCAGCCGAAACTCGCCCAGCACAGATACGCAGTATTTT. Encoded protein: CASSRNSPSTDTQYF.

This clonotype was observed many times. The rearrangement uses TRBV4-3 and TRBJ2-7; D might be TRBD2 (5 bases). This CDR3 spans 14 amino acids. Between the trimmed V and J ends, which lost 0 bases and 7 bases, there was a span of 13 bases. Germline V gene lookup returns CDR1 LGHNA and CDR2 YSLEER. The CDR3, as DNA: TGCGCCAGCAGCCAAGACTCCTACCCGGGGGAGCAGTACTTC. Encoded protein: CASSQDSYPGEQYF.

The V call is TRBV27, the J call TRBJ1-1; D call uncertain. There are 14 residues in the CDR3. V was pared by 3 bases and J by 0 bases, with 8 bases between. CDR1 and CDR2 (germline): MNHEY, SMNVEV (reference sequence). The CDR3 coding sequence is TGTGCCAGCAGTTTCCGCAACTTGAACACTGAAGCTTTCTTT. Translated: CASSFRNLNTEAFF.

This sequence joins TRBV4-3 and TRBJ2-1; no clear D gene. V lost 3 bases and J 7 bases, leaving 13 bases between the germline ends. In germline, CDR1 is LGHNA, CDR2 YSLEER. The CDR3 contains 14 residues. The CDR3 coding sequence is TGCGCCAGCAGCCAGGGCTCGCGGTTAAATGAGCAGTTCTTC. Amino acid sequence: CASSQGSRLNEQFF.

This clonotype was detected only a few times. J is TRBJ2-7 and V is TRBV29-1; D uncertain. V shed 3 bases and J shed 0 bases, with 9 bases lying between them. The CDR3 covers 13 residues. Germline CDR1 and CDR2: SQVTM and ANQGSEA. Here the CDR3 DNA reads TGCAGCGTTGAGTCGGCCCACTCCTACGAGCAGTACTTC. This encodes CSVESAHSYEQYF.

This clonotype was recorded a few times. The rearrangement joins TRBV9 to TRBJ2-7; D is possibly TRBD2 (5 bases). The CDR3 is 16 amino acids. Germline V gene data show CDR1 as SGDLS and CDR2 as YYNGEE. The V end lost 3 bases, the J end lost 2 bases, and 18 bases lay between the germline ends. CDR3 sequence (DNA): TGTGCCAGCAGCGCGGCTAGTAGCGAGCTTCCCTACGAGCAGTACTTC. It codes for CASSAASSELPYEQYF.

This clonotype was observed a handful of times. This chain links TRBV4-1 with TRBJ1-5; a possible D gene is TRBD1 (5 bases). The CDR3 runs 15 residues. Between the trimmed V and J ends, which lost 3 bases and 2 bases, there was a span of 11 bases. Germline CDR1 MGHRA, CDR2 YSYEKL. CDR3: CASSHSGVGNQPQHF. The CDR3 DNA reads TGCGCCAGCAGCCATTCGGGGGTTGGCAATCAGCCCCAGCATTTT.

This clonotype was counted only a few times. The chain carries TRBV6-5 and TRBJ2-3; D is unclear. The CDR3 is made up of 13 amino acids. V was pared by 2 bases and J by 2 bases, with 5 bases between. Per germline, CDR1 MNHEY and CDR2 SVGAGI. The CDR3 bases are TGTGCCAGCAGTTACGGTAACACAGATACGCAGTATTTT. Translated: CASSYGNTDTQYF.

In its sample, this clonotype ranks as medium-sized. The CDR3 region is CASSGAFTDQPQHF. Here the CDR3 DNA reads TGTGCCAGCAGTGGTGCGTTCACGGATCAGCCCCAGCATTTT. The chain couples TRBV2 to TRBJ1-5; D not certain. The CDR3 has 14 amino acids. The V gene lost 4 bases and the J gene lost 5 bases, with 12 bases spanning the gap. Germline values: CDR1 SNHLY, CDR2 FYNNEI. The variable domain in full, with the rest retrieved from reference TRBV2 and TRBJ1-5, is EPEVTQTPSHQVTQMGQEVILRCVPISNHLYFYWYRQILGQKVEFLVSFYNNEISEKSEIFDDQFSVERPDGSNFTLKIRSTKLEDSAMYFCASSGAFTDQPQHFGDGTRLSIL.

This clonotype has just a few counts. This chain links TRBV7-9 with TRBJ2-1; possibly TRBD1 for D (6 bases). The CDR3 is made up of 13 amino acids. Trimming removed 5 bases at V and 5 bases at J, with 10 bases between. Germline values: CDR1 SEHNR, CDR2 FQNEAQ (reference sequence). The CDR3 loop reads CASSDGTNNEQFF. In nucleotides, the CDR3 is TGTGCCAGCAGCGATGGGACAAACAATGAGCAGTTCTTC.

V gene TRBV28 combines with J gene TRBJ1-3; D not resolved. Germline assignment: CDR1 MDHEN and CDR2 SYDVKM. Trimming pared 1 base from V and 0 bases from J, leaving 7 bases between. The CDR3 has 15 residues. DNA of the CDR3: TGTGCCAGCAGTTTATCCCGCAACTCTGGAAACACCATATATTTT. It encodes CASSLSRNSGNTIYF.

Only a few counts were recorded for this clonotype. This sequence joins TRBV7-6 and TRBJ2-7; 7 nucleotides align to TRBD2. Per germline, CDR1 SGHVS and CDR2 FNYEAQ. Germline trimming cut 6 bases from V and 1 base from J; bases unmatched to any gene: 12. CDR3 length: 16 residues. For the CDR3, the DNA is TGTGCCAGCAGTAGCGACCGGGAGCGGGGATCCTACGAGCAGTACTTC. Amino acid sequence: CASSSDRERGSYEQYF. The full variable domain, with the rest looked up from reference TRBV7-6 and TRBJ2-7, is GAGVSQSPRYKVTKRGQDVALRCDPISGHVSLYWYRQALGQGPEFLTYFNYEAQQDKSGLPNDRFSAERPEGSISTLTIQRTEQRDSAMYRCASSSDRERGSYEQYFGPGTRLTVT.

This clonotype was found many times. The V and J genes are TRBV9 and TRBJ1-4; perhaps TRBD1 as D (6 bases). The CDR3 sequence is 18 residues long. V lost 0 bases to trimming and J lost 0 bases, with 15 bases between them. In germline, CDR1 is SGDLS, CDR2 YYNGEE. The DNA for the CDR3 is TGTGCCAGCAGCGTAGAGGGGGACCTCCGGGCAACTAATGAAAAACTGTTTTTT. Translated, it gives CASSVEGDLRATNEKLFF. The full variable domain, with the rest looked up from reference TRBV9 and TRBJ1-4, is DSGVTQTPKHLITATGQRVTLRCSPRSGDLSVYWYQQSLDQGLQFLIQYYNGEERAKGNILERFSAQQFPDLHSELNLSSLELGDSALYFCASSVEGDLRATNEKLFFGSGTQLSVL.

The chain employs TRBV20-1 and TRBJ2-7, with D possibly matching TRBD2 (5 bases). CDR3 length: 16 residues. Trimming took off 0 bases at V and 3 bases at J, with 18 bases between the two ends. CDR1 is DFQATT and CDR2 is SNEGSKA in the germline V gene (reference sequence). DNA for the CDR3: TGCAGTGCTAGAGATTTGCCGGGAAGGTCCGTCTACGAGCAGTACTTC. Translating it yields CSARDLPGRSVYEQYF.

The CDR3 region is CSARSRKTSSYNSPLHF. CDR3 nucleotides: TGCAGTGCTAGGAGCAGGAAGACGAGCTCCTATAATTCACCCCTCCACTTT. This sequence joins TRBV20-1 and TRBJ1-6, with D uncertain. The CDR3 totals 17 residues. CDR1 is DFQATT, CDR2 SNEGSKA, per germline (reference sequence). With 3 bases removed from V and 0 bases from J, the gap between germline ends came to 15 bases.

The chain recombines TRBV28 with TRBJ2-1; D may be TRBD1 (7 bases). Looked up from germline, CDR1 is MDHEN and CDR2 is SYDVKM. Trimming cost V 6 bases and J 3 bases, with 12 bases left between them. This CDR3 contains 14 residues. The CDR3 protein is CASRQGGGYNEQFF. In DNA form, the CDR3 reads TGTGCCAGCAGGCAGGGGGGTGGCTACAATGAGCAGTTCTTC.